The 24 T cell receptor beta chains below all came from one sample that was sequenced in a study of read filtering for tumor transcriptome and immune sequencing. The library was built from about 400 ng RNA with molecular barcoded adaptors for alpha/delta and beta/gamma chains. TCRdb reprocessed the reads with MiXCR, giving one entry per CDR3 protein. The top ten clones hold 14% to 15% of a sample with about 86,000 distinct CDR3 sequences, about 12% of them seen once. The sample consisted of a population of CD138-negative cells sorted from bone marrow. These receptors originate from a donor aged 40 or older with multiple myeloma.

This chain joins TRBV7-9 and TRBJ2-3, with D unclear. CDR3 length: 11 residues. Germline assignment: CDR1 SEHNR and CDR2 FQNEAQ (reference sequence). Trimming took 7 bases from V and 7 from J, leaving 9 bases between them. The DNA for the CDR3 is TGTGCCAGCACCCAGAGGTATACGCAGTATTTT. Its protein product is CASTQRYTQYF.

This clonotype was seen ten or more times. The V call is TRBV6-5, the J call TRBJ2-5; D unresolved. The CDR3 extends over 13 amino acids. V was clipped by 0 bases and J by 5 bases, with 7 bases between them. The V gene's germline CDR1 is MNHEY and CDR2 SVGAGI. CDR3 sequence: CASSYSDSETQYF. The CDR3 region has the DNA TGTGCCAGCAGTTACTCGGATAGCGAGACCCAGTACTTC.

This clonotype was recorded a few times. The chain carries TRBV29-1 and TRBJ1-3, with D perhaps TRBD1 (6 bases). Germline V gene lookup returns CDR1 SQVTM and CDR2 ANQGSEA. This CDR3 has 14 amino acids. Between the trimmed V and J ends, which lost 3 bases and 4 bases, there was a span of 13 bases. DNA of the CDR3: TGCAGCGTTGATGGGGGCGCGGGAGGAAACACCATATATTTT. Translating gives CSVDGGAGGNTIYF.

Turning to this clonotype: Since a much larger clone is just one base distant, this may be a read error. This chain connects TRBV19 to TRBJ1-4; D may be TRBD1 (5 bases). Trimming left V 6 bases short and J 8 bases short, with 16 bases between. CDR1 is LNHDA and CDR2 is SQIVND in the germline V gene (reference sequence). This CDR3 has 14 amino acids. The CDR3 here is CASRGDRGAEKLFF. CDR3 nucleotide sequence: TGTGCCAGTAGAGGGGACCGTGGTGCGGAAAAACTGTTTTTT.

This clonotype was seen just once. The chain employs TRBV7-2 and TRBJ2-6; D remains ambiguous. Trimming left V 3 bases short and J 1 base short, with 1 base between. The length of the CDR3 is 13 residues. The V gene's germline CDR1 is SGHTA and CDR2 FQGNSA. CDR3 bases: TGTGCCAGCAGCTTTTCTGGGGCCAACGTCCTGACTTTC. It translates to CASSFSGANVLTF.

This clonotype was detected ten times or more. This chain connects TRBV5-1 to TRBJ2-7; tentative D call: TRBD2 (6 bases). V was shortened by 0 bases and J by 1 base, with 14 bases between the two germline ends. The CDR3 is 16 amino acids. CDR1 is SGHRS and CDR2 is YFSETQ in the germline V gene. CDR3 bases: TGCGCCAGCAGCTTGGGCCCTAGCGCTCTATCCTACGAGCAGTACTTC. Translated: CASSLGPSALSYEQYF.

This clonotype showed up many times. The chain joins TRBV29-1 to TRBJ2-2; D may be TRBD1 (5 bases). This CDR3 has 13 amino acids. Trimming pared 7 bases from V and 5 bases from J, leaving 14 bases between. In germline, CDR1 is SQVTM, CDR2 ANQGSEA. The CDR3 reads CSAPIPGTGELFF. The CDR3 DNA is TGCAGCGCCCCTATTCCAGGGACCGGGGAGCTGTTTTTT.

This clonotype was seen ten or more times. The V gene is TRBV5-1, the J gene TRBJ2-7, with D perhaps TRBD1 (5 bases). The CDR3 is made up of 15 amino acids. Trimming shortened V by 0 bases and J by 0 bases, and 10 bases separated the two germline ends. Per the germline V gene, CDR1 is SGHRS and CDR2 is YFSETQ. The CDR3 region is CASSLGQTSSYEQYF. The CDR3 DNA reads as TGCGCCAGCAGCTTGGGACAGACGAGCTCCTACGAGCAGTACTTC.

The sample holds many counts of this clonotype. The chain carries TRBV6-1 and TRBJ2-2, with TRBD1 matching over 8 bases. This CDR3 is 15 amino acids long. J gave up 1 base and V 9 bases, and 7 bases lay outside the gene matches. From germline, CDR1 is MNHNS and CDR2 SASEGT. The CDR3, as DNA: TGTGCCAGTAGTCCGGGGACAGGGAACACCGGGGAGCTGTTTTTT. As protein: CASSPGTGNTGELFF.

The chain joins TRBV5-1 to TRBJ1-1; D might be TRBD1 (5 bases). The CDR3 consists of 13 residues. V dropped 7 bases and J dropped 3 bases, with 13 bases sitting between them. Germline CDR1 reads SGHRS; CDR2 reads YFSETQ. The CDR3 bases are TGCGCCAGCCGTGGCCTAGGGGACACTGAAGCTTTCTTT. Protein sequence: CASRGLGDTEAFF.

This clonotype was observed a few times. One end of the junction varies from germline; a read error may be responsible. The chain carries TRBV7-8 and TRBJ1-4; TRBD1 aligns across 7 bases. The CDR3 has 14 residues. Germline loops: CDR1 SGHVS, CDR2 FQNEAQ. The CDR3 sequence is CASSATGANEKRFF. The CDR3, as DNA: TGTGCCAGCAGCGCCACAGGGGCTAATGAAAAACGGTTTTTT. Full variable domain (outside the CDR3, taken from reference TRBV7-8 and TRBJ1-4): GAGVSQSPRYKVAKRGQDVALRCDPISGHVSLFWYQQALGQGPEFLTYFQNEAQLDKSGLPSDRFFAERPEGSVSTLKIQRTQQEDSAVYLCASSATGANEKRFFGSGTQLSVL.

At least ten counts were recorded for this clonotype. The chain carries TRBV29-1 and TRBJ2-7; D perhaps matches TRBD2 (5 bases). CDR3 size: 12 residues. The V gene's germline CDR1 is SQVTM and CDR2 ANQGSEA. Between the trimmed V and J ends, which lost 5 bases and 2 bases, there was a span of 10 bases. In DNA, the CDR3 is TGCAGCGTTCGGACGGGAACCTACGAGCAGTACTTC. Residues: CSVRTGTYEQYF.

This clonotype was seen only a few times. This chain uses TRBV6-6 with TRBJ1-2, with 11 bases matching TRBD1. V shed 7 bases, J shed 6 bases, and the junction held 13 bases outside the gene matches. Germline CDR1 reads MNHNY; CDR2 reads SVGAGI (reference sequence). The CDR3 has 16 amino acids. CDR3 amino acids: CASNAGWTGGSHGYTF. As DNA, the CDR3 is TGTGCCAGCAACGCGGGGTGGACAGGGGGCAGCCATGGCTACACCTTC.

Only a few counts were recorded for this clonotype. The conserved phenylalanine or tryptophan is not found at the CDR3 terminus, so this likely reflects a read error. The chain uses TRBV18 and TRBJ2-3, with D possibly being TRBD1 (6 bases). Germline V gives CDR1 KGHSH, CDR2 LQKENI. V gave up 4 bases and J gave up 3 bases, with 14 bases separating them. This CDR3 is 15 amino acids long. The CDR3 DNA sequence: TGTGCCAGCTCACTCAGACAGGCGATAACAGATACGCAGTATTGT. Its protein is CASSLRQAITDTQYC.

In its sample, this clonotype was seen many times. Written as DNA, the CDR3 is TGCAGCGTTAGTCGGGAGGGATACTACGAGCAGTACTTC. Translation gives CSVSREGYYEQYF. The genes are TRBV29-1 and TRBJ2-7, with 8 bases matching TRBD2. CDR3 length: 13 amino acids. Germline trimming cut 5 bases from V and 3 bases from J; bases unmatched to any gene: 6. Germline-derived CDR1 and CDR2 are SQVTM and ANQGSEA.

Points on this clonotype: A much more abundant neighbour one base away suggests this may be a read error. The chain employs TRBV28 and TRBJ2-3; D gene uncertain. V lost 5 bases and J 15 bases, leaving 21 bases between the germline ends. CDR1 and CDR2 (germline): MDHEN, SYDVKM. The CDR3 is 13 residues long. CDR3 residues: CASSTEVARREYF. CDR3 nucleotide sequence: TGTGCCAGCAGTACTGAAGTAGCCCGCCGTGAATATTTT.

This clonotype occurred many times. The chain links TRBV27 to TRBJ2-3, with TRBD1 identical over 9 bases. J was trimmed by 4 bases and V by 6 bases; bases with no gene match: 5. Germline loops: CDR1 MNHEY, CDR2 SMNVEV (reference sequence). The CDR3 has 14 residues. CDR3 nucleotides: TGTGCCAGCAGCCGGACAGGGGAATCAGATACGCAGTATTTT. Encoded protein: CASSRTGESDTQYF.

This clonotype was found many times. The chain recombines TRBV7-2 with TRBJ1-2, with D perhaps matching TRBD1 (5 bases). From germline, CDR1 is SGHTA and CDR2 FQGNSA. The V and J ends lost 5 bases and 4 bases respectively, with 14 bases between them. CDR3 length: 14 residues. CDR3 in amino acids: CASSPDSLSYGYTF. The CDR3 DNA sequence: TGTGCCAGCAGCCCAGACAGTCTCTCCTATGGCTACACCTTC.

This clonotype showed up many times. The rearrangement links TRBV29-1 to TRBJ1-1, with D possibly being TRBD1 (5 bases). The germline V and J ends were trimmed by 5 bases and 3 bases, with 13 bases remaining between them. Germline values: CDR1 SQVTM, CDR2 ANQGSEA. The CDR3 runs to 13 residues. CDR3 amino acids: CSVPGPSDTEAFF. The DNA for the CDR3 is TGCAGCGTTCCGGGACCTTCGGACACTGAAGCTTTCTTT. The variable domain in full, with the rest retrieved from reference TRBV29-1 and TRBJ1-1, is SAVISQKPSRDICQRGTSLTIQCQVDSQVTMMFWYRQQPGQSLTLIATANQGSEATYESGFVIDKFPISRPNLTFSTLTVSNMSPEDSSIYLCSVPGPSDTEAFFGQGTRLTVV.

On this clonotype itself: This may be a read error, as it is one base from a much larger clone. The chain combines TRBV7-9 with TRBJ1-4, with TRBD1 matching 8 bases. The length of the CDR3 is 15 residues. CDR1 SEHNR and CDR2 FQNEAQ come from the germline V gene (reference sequence). CDR3: CASSPTDRVGEELFF. DNA of the CDR3: TGTGCCAGCAGCCCAACGGACAGGGTTGGTGAAGAACTGTTTTTT.

At least ten counts were recorded for this clonotype. The gene calls are TRBV20-1 and TRBJ2-7; 13 bases are shared with TRBD2. The CDR3 is 15 residues long. The trim removed 5 bases at V and 4 bases at J, leaving 8 bases unmatched. Per germline, CDR1 DFQATT and CDR2 SNEGSKA (reference sequence). CDR3 sequence reads: CSALRLAGGTYEQYF. The CDR3 DNA reads as TGCAGTGCTCTCCGACTAGCGGGAGGTACTTACGAGCAGTACTTC.

The CDR3 nucleotides are TGCAGCGCGGGACTGTCATGCGAGCAGTACTTC. Residues: CSAGLSCEQYF. This sequence joins TRBV29-1 and TRBJ2-7; maybe TRBD2 (6 bases). CDR3 length equals 11 residues. V was pared by 7 bases and J by 6 bases, with 13 bases between. The germline gives CDR1 SQVTM, CDR2 ANQGSEA.

This clonotype was observed at least ten times. The gene calls are TRBV10-1 and TRBJ1-1; D unclear. Germline-derived CDR1 and CDR2 are WNHNN and SYGVQD (reference sequence). This CDR3 is built from 14 residues. V lost 4 bases and J lost 5, with 14 bases in between. CDR3 nucleotides: TGCGCCAGCAGTGCGGGAGGGTCGTGGACTGAAGCTTTCTTT. Translation: CASSAGGSWTEAFF.

This clonotype was seen at least ten times. This chain links TRBV28 with TRBJ2-1; TRBD2 matches at 7 bases. The ends lost 2 bases at V and 7 bases at J; junction bases unmatched: 5. From germline, CDR1 is MDHEN and CDR2 SYDVKM. The CDR3 is 14 residues long. In nucleotides, the CDR3 is TGTGCCAGCAGTTTAGCGGGAGATAAGAATGAGCAGTTCTTC. This translates into CASSLAGDKNEQFF. Looking up the rest from reference TRBV28 and TRBJ2-1 gives the full variable domain: DVKVTQSSRYLVKRTGEKVFLECVQDMDHENMFWYRQDPGLGLRLIYFSYDVKMKEKGDIPEGYSVSREKKERFSLILESASTNQTSMYLCASSLAGDKNEQFFGPGTRLTVL.